What follows are 13 T cell receptor beta chains derived from one specimen sequenced in a study of blood T cell repertoires in COVID-19. This table comes from immunoSEQ multiplex PCR, and its TCRdb copy is limited to in-frame clones, with some not included. There are under 300,000 clones in the sample; about four fifths occur only once, and approximately 10% lies in the top ten. Material: peripheral blood. The receptors stem from a woman aged 45-59 years who had recovered from COVID-19.

This chain uses TRBV7-3 with TRBJ2-2; D might be TRBD2 (6 bases). From germline, CDR1 is SGHTA and CDR2 FQGTGA. Trimming shortened V by 5 bases and J by 6 bases, and 13 bases separated the two germline ends. CDR3 length equals 14 residues. The CDR3 bases are TGTGCCAGCAGCCCTGACAGCGGGCCCGGGGAGCTGTTTTTT. Its protein product is CASSPDSGPGELFF.

V and J are TRBV6-5 and TRBJ1-4; D not certain. Looked up from germline, CDR1 is MNHEY and CDR2 is SVGAGI. The CDR3 has 15 residues. V was pared by 7 bases and J by 7 bases, with 19 bases between. The DNA for the CDR3 is TGTGCCAGCATCCCGGACGCTCCCGGGAGTGAAAAACTGTTTTTT. Its protein product is CASIPDAPGSEKLFF.

The chain combines TRBV7-3 with TRBJ2-1; possibly TRBD2 for D (6 bases). V gave up 1 base and J gave up 8 bases, with 6 bases separating them. Looked up from germline, CDR1 is SGHTA and CDR2 is FQGTGA. The CDR3 has 12 amino acids. CDR3 residues: CASSLRRDEQFF. The CDR3 DNA follows: TGTGCCAGCAGCTTAAGGAGGGATGAGCAGTTCTTC.

This clone occurred a few times. The chain couples TRBV6-5 to TRBJ2-7, with 11 positions matching TRBD2. Germline CDR1 is MNHEY and CDR2 is SVGAGI. The CDR3 totals 14 residues. Unmatched junction bases numbered 5, after V lost 6 bases and J lost 4 bases. Written as DNA, the CDR3 is TGTGCCAGCAGACCTACTAGCGGGGGATACGAGCAGTACTTC. Its translation: CASRPTSGGYEQYF.

The rearrangement links TRBV30 to TRBJ1-3; 7 bases line up with TRBD1. CDR1 is GTSNPN and CDR2 is SVGIG in the germline V gene (reference sequence). The CDR3 consists of 14 residues. DNA for the CDR3: TGTGCGATCAACAGGGGCAGCTCTGGAAACACCATATATTTT. It translates to CAINRGSSGNTIYF.

With regard to this clone: Compared with germline, one end of the junction differs, possibly owing to a read error. V is TRBV27 and J is TRBJ2-5; 8 bases map to TRBD2. The germline V gene has CDR1 MNHEY and CDR2 SMNVEV (reference sequence). The CDR3 length is 15 residues. Here the CDR3 DNA reads TGTGCCAGCAGTTTAGCGGGAGGCCCCCAAGAGCCCCAGTACTTC. This gives the protein CASSLAGGPQEPQYF.

About this clone: The germline gene is not matched at one end of the junction; a read error may be the cause. This sequence joins TRBV9 and TRBJ2-7; 7 bases match TRBD2. This CDR3 has 15 residues. CDR1 and CDR2 (germline): SGDLS, YYNGEE. The CDR3: CASSVAASGVYGQYF. CDR3 DNA sequence: TGTGCCAGCAGCGTAGCGGCTAGCGGCGTCTACGGGCAGTACTTC.

This clone was seen more than once but under ten times. The V call is TRBV6-2 or TRBV6-3, the J call TRBJ1-2; 7 nucleotides agree with TRBD1. The CDR3 has 14 amino acids. CDR1 is MNHEY and CDR2 is SVGEGT in the germline V gene. The ends lost 6 bases at V and 8 bases at J; junction bases unmatched: 12. CDR3 loop: CASSGQDNEWGYTF. DNA of the CDR3: TGTGCCAGCAGCGGACAGGACAACGAATGGGGCTACACCTTC.

The J gene is TRBJ2-3, the V gene TRBV2, with D possibly matching TRBD2 (7 bases). There are 16 residues in the CDR3. CDR1 is SNHLY and CDR2 is FYNNEI in the germline V gene. The germline V and J ends were trimmed by 0 bases and 5 bases, with 15 bases remaining between them. DNA of the CDR3: TGTGCCAGCAGTGAAGCGGTGGCGGGGGCGGGAGATACGCAGTATTTT. Protein sequence: CASSEAVAGAGDTQYF.

The V gene is TRBV7-2, the J gene TRBJ1-3; a possible D gene is TRBD1 (6 bases). The V and J ends lost 5 bases and 4 bases respectively, with 18 bases between them. The CDR3 runs 16 residues. Germline values: CDR1 SGHTA, CDR2 FQGNSA. CDR3 nucleotide sequence: TGTGCCAGCAGCCCAAACGGGGGGCGCTTAGGAAACACCATATATTTT. Its protein is CASSPNGGRLGNTIYF.

The chain recombines TRBV19 with TRBJ1-1; 7 bases fit TRBD1. With V trimmed by 6 bases and J by 4 bases, 2 bases remained unmatched. The germline CDR1 and CDR2 sequences are LNHDA and SQIVND (reference sequence). This CDR3 is built from 12 residues. This CDR3 reads CASRQGSTEAFF. The CDR3 region has the DNA TGTGCCAGTAGACAGGGGAGCACTGAAGCTTTCTTT.

The V gene is TRBV2, the J gene TRBJ2-7; the match to TRBD2 covers 7 bases. Losses at the gene ends were 4 bases for V and 2 bases for J; bases not matched to a gene: 8. The CDR3 covers 15 residues. CDR1 and CDR2 (germline): SNHLY, FYNNEI. CDR3 in amino acids: CASSGIAGITYEQYF. CDR3 in DNA: TGTGCCAGCAGTGGCATAGCGGGTATAACCTACGAGCAGTACTTC.

This chain connects TRBV5-1 to TRBJ1-4, with TRBD1 identical over 8 bases. V was pared by 5 bases and J by 5 bases, with 11 bases of the junction left unmatched. This CDR3 comprises 16 residues. CDR1 and CDR2 (germline): SGHRS, YFSETQ. CDR3: CASRGGAGQANEKLFF. Written as DNA, the CDR3 is TGCGCCAGCAGGGGGGGCGCGGGACAGGCGAATGAAAAACTGTTTTTT.